This is a list of T cell receptor beta chains from one sample in a study of cytomegalovirus exposure and HLA in healthy donors. TCRdb's table, derived via immunoSEQ multiplex PCR, lists solely in-frame clones and lacks some. The table lists some 120,000 clones, less than 80% of them singletons. Sequencing used PBMCs. These receptors came from a woman in her thirties or forties in good health and CMV-seropositive. Both conserved end residues are trimmed from each CDR3.

v_call	j_call	cdr3_aa
TRBV29-1	TRBJ2-2	SVFGGNTGELF
TRBV19	TRBJ2-5	ASSMGGSETQY
TRBV28	TRBJ1-2	ASTNPPRVNYGYT
TRBV7-9	TRBJ2-7	ASSPGHSYEQY
TRBV6-1	TRBJ2-7	ASSSGTSFSEQY
TRBV19	TRBJ1-5	ASSPDRERLQPQH
TRBV18	TRBJ1-1	ASSPSEDTEAF
TRBV19	TRBJ2-1	ASSVSVGTSSYNEQF
TRBV6-8	TRBJ1-5	ASSPLQGTRRGQPQH
TRBV4-2	TRBJ1-4	ASSQGAPPANEKLF
TRBV7-9	TRBJ2-3	ASSPGTGTDTQY
TRBV19	TRBJ1-4	ASSAGTLGPNEKLF
TRBV7-2	TRBJ2-2	ASSLQFTGELF
TRBV5-4	TRBJ1-1	ASSWGNRLNTEAF
TRBV7-2	TRBJ2-3	ASSLRGRITDTQY